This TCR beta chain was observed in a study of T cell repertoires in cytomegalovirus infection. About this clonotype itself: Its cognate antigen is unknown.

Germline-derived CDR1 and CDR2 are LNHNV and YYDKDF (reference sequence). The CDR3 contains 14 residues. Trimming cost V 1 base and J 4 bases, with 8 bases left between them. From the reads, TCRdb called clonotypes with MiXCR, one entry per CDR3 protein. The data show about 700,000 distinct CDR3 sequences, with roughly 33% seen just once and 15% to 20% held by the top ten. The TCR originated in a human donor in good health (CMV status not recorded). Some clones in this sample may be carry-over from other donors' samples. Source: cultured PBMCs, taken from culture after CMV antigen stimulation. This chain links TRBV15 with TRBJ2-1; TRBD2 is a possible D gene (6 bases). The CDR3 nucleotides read TGTGCCACCAGCAGAGGTGGGACTTACAATGAGCAGTTCTTC. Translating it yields CATSRGGTYNEQFF. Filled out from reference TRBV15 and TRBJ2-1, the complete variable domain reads DAMVIQNPRYQVTQFGKPVTLSCSQTLNHNVMYWYQQKSSQAPKLLFHYYDKDFNNEADTPDNFQSRRPNTSFCFLDIRSPGLGDTAMYLCATSRGGTYNEQFFGPGTRLTVL.